Below, 30 T cell receptor beta chains from the same sample are listed, as sequenced in a study of blood T cell repertoires in COVID-19. Profiling relied on immunoSEQ multiplex PCR, and the TCRdb table lists in-frame clones only, not all of them. The sample consists of 450,000 to 500,000 clones, 70% to 90% of them appearing once. Material: peripheral blood. These TCRs come from a human donor in a cohort sampled during active COVID-19.

This clone was found once. The chain's CDR3 is CASSASLAPAGNTGELFF. The CDR3 DNA sequence: TGTGCCAGCAGCGCCTCCCTTGCCCCAGCGGGAAACACCGGGGAGCTGTTTTTT. This sequence joins TRBV9 and TRBJ2-2, with 7 bases matching TRBD2. Germline values: CDR1 SGDLS, CDR2 YYNGEE. V lost 3 bases and J lost 2; bases outside the gene matches: 13. The CDR3 loop spans 18 amino acids.

Remarks on this clone: Other nucleotide sequences from this sample produce the same CDR3. This sequence joins TRBV30 and TRBJ2-3; 8 positions agree with TRBD2. Germline V lookup: CDR1 GTSNPN, CDR2 SVGIG (reference sequence). The CDR3 consists of 15 residues. Losses at the gene ends were 0 bases for V and 0 bases for J; bases not matched to a gene: 2. The CDR3 DNA is TGTGCCTGGAGTGTTACTAGCGGAAGCACAGATACGCAGTATTTT. Protein product: CAWSVTSGSTDTQYF.

The chain joins TRBV6-5 to TRBJ1-3, with a tentative D call TRBD1 (6 bases). CDR1 is MNHEY, CDR2 SVGAGI, per germline. The V and J ends lost 7 bases and 4 bases respectively, with 14 bases between them. This CDR3 is built from 14 residues. The CDR3 region is CASTQGMAGNTIYF. DNA for the CDR3: TGTGCCAGCACCCAGGGGATGGCGGGAAACACCATATATTTT.

The chain has TRBV4-1 and TRBJ1-1, with TRBD1 identical over 10 bases. CDR3 length: 17 amino acids. The ends lost 1 base at V and 8 bases at J; junction bases unmatched: 13. CDR1 MGHRA and CDR2 YSYEKL come from the germline V gene. CDR3 sequence (DNA): TGCGCCAGCAGCCAAGCGTCGGGACAGGGGATCTATATGGAAGCTTTCTTT. It encodes CASSQASGQGIYMEAFF.

V and J are TRBV3-1 (or the pseudogene TRBV3-2) and TRBJ2-5; 10 bases are a match to TRBD2. Looked up from germline, CDR1 is LGHDT and CDR2 is YNNKEL (reference sequence). V lost 1 base, J lost 4 bases, and 9 bases stayed unmatched. The CDR3 spans 17 residues. The CDR3 DNA reads TGTGCCAGCAGCCAAGTATTCAGCGGGAGGGCCCGAGAGACCCAGTACTTC. It translates to CASSQVFSGRARETQYF.

This chain connects TRBV7-9 to TRBJ1-2; TRBD1 matches 8 bases. The CDR3 spans 16 residues. Trimming at V came to 1 base and at J to 1 base, leaving 5 bases not matched to a gene. CDR1 SEHNR and CDR2 FQNEAQ come from the germline V gene (reference sequence). CDR3: CASSLDRDRSNYGYTF. The DNA of the CDR3 is TGTGCCAGCAGCTTAGATCGGGACAGGAGTAACTATGGCTACACCTTC.

The chain joins TRBV14 to TRBJ2-3; 7 bases fit TRBD1. The germline V gene has CDR1 SGHDN and CDR2 FVKESK. The CDR3 runs to 17 residues. The V and J ends lost 1 base and 3 bases, in that order; junction bases with no gene match: 10. The CDR3 region is CASSQVWDSRSTDTQYF. CDR3 nucleotides: TGTGCCAGCAGCCAAGTATGGGACAGCCGTTCGACAGATACGCAGTATTTT. The full variable domain, its missing parts supplied by reference TRBV14 and TRBJ2-3, is EAGVTQFPSHSVIEKGQTVTLRCDPISGHDNLYWYRRVMGKEIKFLLHFVKESKQDESGMPNNRFLAERTGGTYSTLKVQPAELEDSGVYFCASSQVWDSRSTDTQYFGPGTRLTVL.

The rearrangement joins TRBV5-8 to TRBJ1-2; D is unresolved. Germline assignment: CDR1 SGHTS and CDR2 YDEGEE. The CDR3 length is 13 residues. The ends were cut back, 7 bases at V and 3 bases at J, with 13 bases in the middle. Here the CDR3 DNA reads TGTGCCAGCCGAACAGTTGGTGACTATGGCTACACCTTC. The encoded protein is CASRTVGDYGYTF.

The chain uses TRBV6-2 or TRBV6-3 and TRBJ2-1, with D maybe TRBD1 (8 bases). In germline, CDR1 is MNHEY, CDR2 SVGEGT. The CDR3 contains 17 residues. V lost 0 bases and J 3 bases, leaving 15 bases between the germline ends. The CDR3 reads CASSYSTTGGDYNEQFF. Written as DNA, the CDR3 is TGTGCCAGCAGTTACTCGACTACAGGGGGGGACTACAATGAGCAGTTCTTC.

This chain links TRBV19 with TRBJ1-2, with TRBD1 identical over 7 bases. The CDR3 is 13 amino acids. The germline V gene has CDR1 LNHDA and CDR2 SQIVND (reference sequence). Unmatched junction bases numbered 8, after V lost 9 bases and J lost 4 bases. Here the CDR3 DNA reads TGTGCCAGCAGCCTCCGGGACAGCTATGGCTACACCTTC. This codes for CASSLRDSYGYTF. The variable domain in full, completed from reference TRBV19 and TRBJ1-2, reads DGGITQSPKYLFRKEGQNVTLSCEQNLNHDAMYWYRQDPGQGLRLIYYSQIVNDFQKGDIAEGYSVSREKKESFPLTVTSAQKNPTAFYLCASSLRDSYGYTFGSGTRLTVV.

Note on this clone: At the DNA level, this CDR3 is encoded by other sequences in the same sample as well. This sequence joins TRBV30 and TRBJ1-2; D may be TRBD1 (6 bases). The CDR3 spans 13 residues. The germline V and J ends were trimmed by 2 bases and 2 bases, with 9 bases remaining between them. Germline CDR1 is GTSNPN and CDR2 is SVGIG (reference sequence). CDR3 coding DNA: TGTGCCTGGAGTATCCAGGGGAACTATGGCTACACCTTC. Amino acids: CAWSIQGNYGYTF.

This clone has just a few counts. V usage is TRBV25-1 and J usage is TRBJ2-7; D gene unclear. There are 14 residues in the CDR3. V was pared by 3 bases and J by 6 bases, with 15 bases between. Germline V gives CDR1 MGHDK, CDR2 SYGVNS. The CDR3 DNA follows: TGTGCCAGCAGTGACTTCCCTCCCCTAAGCGAGCAGTACTTC. This sequence encodes CASSDFPPLSEQYF.

V gene TRBV4-2 combines with J gene TRBJ2-1; TRBD1 matches at 10 bases. The V segment lost 6 bases and the J segment 3 bases; nucleotides outside the gene matches: 11. Germline V CDR1 and CDR2: LGHNA, YNFKEQ. The CDR3 loop spans 17 amino acids. CDR3 region: CASRQTGTGVGYNEQFF. The CDR3 DNA reads TGTGCCAGCAGACAAACCGGGACAGGGGTTGGCTACAATGAGCAGTTCTTC.

The genes are TRBV4-1 and TRBJ2-7, with TRBD2 matching over 7 bases. The CDR3 has 17 residues. Germline trimming cut 0 bases from V and 0 bases from J; bases unmatched to any gene: 8. Germline CDR1 and CDR2: MGHRA and YSYEKL. The CDR3 reads CASSQDLGGSLSYEQYF. The CDR3 region has the DNA TGCGCCAGCAGCCAAGATCTTGGCGGGAGCCTCTCCTACGAGCAGTACTTC.

This clone has only one observation. The chain has TRBV27 and TRBJ2-1; 7 bases are shared with TRBD2. This CDR3 has 16 amino acids. Trimming took 2 bases from V and 6 from J; bases not matched to a gene: 10. Germline lookup yields CDR1 MNHEY and CDR2 SMNVEV (reference sequence). Here the CDR3 DNA reads TGTGCCAGCAGTTTAATAACTAGCGCGATTGGCAATGAGCAGTTCTTC. It yields the protein CASSLITSAIGNEQFF.

The genes are TRBV13 and TRBJ2-7, with D possibly TRBD2 on 7 matching bases. Trimming took 5 bases from V and 2 from J, leaving 19 bases between them. Looked up from germline, CDR1 is PRHDT and CDR2 is FYEKMQ (reference sequence). The CDR3 consists of 16 residues. This CDR3 reads CASSPAGAGRTYEQYF. The CDR3 DNA follows: TGTGCCAGCAGCCCCGCGGGGGCGGGAAGGACCTACGAGCAGTACTTC.

This chain joins TRBV20-1 and TRBJ2-1, with 7 bases lining up with TRBD1. The CDR3 is 11 residues long. From germline, CDR1 is DFQATT and CDR2 SNEGSKA (reference sequence). J gave up 7 bases and V 7 bases, and 4 bases lay outside the gene matches. CDR3 region: CSVDRLNEQFF. The DNA for the CDR3 is TGCAGTGTGGACAGGTTGAATGAGCAGTTCTTC.

The chain uses TRBV7-9 and TRBJ2-3; a weak D match, TRBD2 (6 bases). Trimming removed 1 base from V and 1 base from J, with 12 bases in between. The CDR3 contains 16 residues. CDR1 and CDR2 (germline): SEHNR, FQNEAQ (reference sequence). Here the CDR3 reads CASSLGRLDGTDTQYF. In DNA form, the CDR3 reads TGTGCCAGCAGCTTAGGACGACTAGACGGCACAGATACGCAGTATTTT. Together with reference TRBV7-9 and TRBJ2-3, the CDR3 gives the full variable domain: DTGVSQNPRHKITKRGQNVTFRCDPISEHNRLYWYRQTLGQGPEFLTYFQNEAQLEKSRLLSDRFSAERPKGSFSTLEIQRTEQGDSAMYLCASSLGRLDGTDTQYFGPGTRLTVL.

DNA for the CDR3: TGTGCCAGCAGCTCCCGACTAGCGGGGTATCAAGAGACCCAGTACTTC. Its translation: CASSSRLAGYQETQYF. V and J are TRBV7-9 and TRBJ2-5; 11 bases are a match to TRBD2. This CDR3 has 16 amino acids. Looked up from germline, CDR1 is SEHNR and CDR2 is FQNEAQ (reference sequence). Trimming removed 4 bases from V and 2 bases from J; junction bases left unmatched: 6.

The CDR3 bases are TGTGCCTGGAGGCGGCTCCCCGAGAACACTGAAGCTTTCTTT. This translates into CAWRRLPENTEAFF. V and J are TRBV30 and TRBJ1-1; D uncertain. This CDR3 is built from 14 residues. Germline loops: CDR1 GTSNPN, CDR2 SVGIG (reference sequence). V lost 3 bases and J lost 1, with 12 bases in between.

The CDR3 DNA follows: TGTGCCAGCAGTTACTCGACAGGGGGGAATGAAGCTTTCTTT. Protein: CASSYSTGGNEAFF. The rearrangement joins TRBV6-2 or TRBV6-3 to TRBJ1-1; 9 nucleotides match TRBD1. The germline V gene has CDR1 MNHEY and CDR2 SVGEGT. J lost 7 bases, V lost 0 bases, and 3 bases had no gene match. This CDR3 is 14 amino acids long.

The chain recombines TRBV30 with TRBJ1-2; 9 nucleotides align to TRBD1. CDR3 length equals 15 residues. Looked up from germline, CDR1 is GTSNPN and CDR2 is SVGIG (reference sequence). Trimming at V came to 0 bases and at J to 6 bases, leaving 8 bases not matched to a gene. The DNA of the CDR3 is TGTGCCTGGAGTGTACGGGGACAGGGAATCGATGGCTACACCTTC. It codes for CAWSVRGQGIDGYTF. Supplemented by reference TRBV30 and TRBJ1-2, the full variable domain reads SQTIHQWPATLVQPVGSPLSLECTVEGTSNPNLYWYRQAAGRGLQLLFYSVGIGQISSEVPQNLSASRPQDRQFILSSKKLLLSDSGFYLCAWSVRGQGIDGYTFGSGTRLTVV.

The chain recombines TRBV4-3 with TRBJ2-7; 11 bases agree with TRBD2. The germline V gene encodes CDR1 LGHNA and CDR2 YSLEER. CDR3 length: 15 residues. The junction had 2 bases not matched to a gene; V was cut back by 2 bases and J by 2 bases. The CDR3 spells CASSQTTSGAYEQYF. CDR3 nucleotides: TGCGCCAGCAGCCAAACGACTAGCGGGGCCTACGAGCAGTACTTC.

The DNA for the CDR3 is TGTGCCAGCAGAGGGGGGGACAGGGTAAATGGCTACACCTTC. The encoded protein is CASRGGDRVNGYTF. This chain joins TRBV2 and TRBJ1-2, with TRBD1 matching over 9 bases. This CDR3 has 14 amino acids. The J segment lost 6 bases and the V segment lost 6 bases, leaving 8 bases of the junction unmatched. Germline V gene lookup returns CDR1 SNHLY and CDR2 FYNNEI.

The chain recombines TRBV18 with TRBJ1-1; 10 positions agree with TRBD1. J lost 3 bases, V lost 3 bases, and 4 bases had no gene match. The CDR3 runs to 15 residues. In germline, CDR1 is KGHSH, CDR2 LQKENI. CDR3 sequence: CASSPLDRGHTEAFF. The CDR3 region has the DNA TGTGCCAGCTCACCTTTAGACAGGGGGCACACTGAAGCTTTCTTT. The variable domain in full, with the rest retrieved from reference TRBV18 and TRBJ1-1, is NAGVMQNPRHLVRRRGQEARLRCSPMKGHSHVYWYRQLPEEGLKFMVYLQKENIIDESGMPKERFSAEFPKEGPSILRIQQVVRGDSAAYFCASSPLDRGHTEAFFGQGTRLTVV.

The rearrangement uses TRBV28 and TRBJ1-1; the D gene is possibly TRBD1 (6 bases). CDR3 length: 13 amino acids. Trimming took off 7 bases at V and 1 base at J, with 10 bases between the two ends. The germline CDR1 and CDR2 sequences are MDHEN and SYDVKM. The CDR3 DNA reads as TGTGCCAGCACCAGGACAGCGAACACTGAAGCTTTCTTT. Amino acid sequence: CASTRTANTEAFF. The variable domain in full, completed from reference TRBV28 and TRBJ1-1, reads DVKVTQSSRYLVKRTGEKVFLECVQDMDHENMFWYRQDPGLGLRLIYFSYDVKMKEKGDIPEGYSVSREKKERFSLILESASTNQTSMYLCASTRTANTEAFFGQGTRLTVV.

The chain couples TRBV19 to TRBJ1-1; no definite D call. The CDR3 sequence is 16 residues long. Per the germline V gene, CDR1 is LNHDA and CDR2 is SQIVND (reference sequence). V gave up 5 bases and J gave up 0 bases, with 16 bases separating them. The CDR3 DNA reads as TGTGCCAGTAGTTCCACACTTACCGGAGTGAACACTGAAGCTTTCTTT. Protein sequence: CASSSTLTGVNTEAFF.

V gene TRBV5-1 combines with J gene TRBJ2-3; 9 bases line up with TRBD2. Germline CDR1 is SGHRS and CDR2 is YFSETQ. The CDR3 is 15 amino acids. The junction had 5 bases not matched to a gene; V was cut back by 2 bases and J by 4 bases. CDR3 amino acids: CASSLKREASDTQYF. CDR3 nucleotides: TGCGCCAGCAGCTTAAAGCGGGAGGCCTCAGATACGCAGTATTTT. Based on the CDR3 plus reference TRBV5-1 and TRBJ2-3, the full variable domain is KAGVTQTPRYLIKTRGQQVTLSCSPISGHRSVSWYQQTPGQGLQFLFEYFSETQRNKGNFPGRFSGRQFSNSRSEMNVSTLELGDSALYLCASSLKREASDTQYFGPGTRLTVL.

The rearrangement links TRBV24-1 to TRBJ2-7, with 9 bases that match TRBD1. CDR3 size: 13 residues. The junction had 1 base not matched to a gene; V was cut back by 7 bases and J by 1 base. CDR1 is KGHDR, CDR2 SFDVKD, per germline. In DNA, the CDR3 is TGTGCCACCAGGGGACAGGGATCCTACGAGCAGTACTTC. Translation gives CATRGQGSYEQYF.

This chain joins TRBV11-3 and TRBJ2-1, with a tentative D call TRBD1 (6 bases). CDR1 and CDR2 from the germline V gene are SGHNT and YENEEA. The CDR3 covers 15 residues. Between the trimmed V and J ends, which lost 3 bases and 0 bases, there was a span of 9 bases. The CDR3: CASSFGGHSYNEQFF. In DNA form, the CDR3 reads TGTGCCAGCAGCTTTGGGGGACACTCCTACAATGAGCAGTTCTTC.